This TCR beta chain was captured in a study of cytomegalovirus exposure and HLA in healthy donors. Findings and limits, study-wide: Sequence variants that were highly shared formed a cluster that was likely a sequencing artifact. The availability of immune exposure information extended only to CMV serostatus. Most subjects' HLA-A and HLA-B alleles were reportedly predicted from TCR beta sequences.

As regards this clone: Its antigen is not identified.

The CDR3 totals 18 residues. Germline CDR1 SGHTA, CDR2 FQGNSA. The junction had 10 bases not matched to a gene; V was cut back by 1 base and J by 5 bases. The PCR used 60 Vbeta and 13 Jbeta primers. TCRdb's table, derived via immunoSEQ multiplex PCR, lists solely in-frame clones and lacks some. The top ten clones hold around 2.4% of a sample with roughly 170,000 clones, approximately 77% of them seen once. This TCR derives from a female donor in good health and CMV-seronegative. The gene calls are TRBV7-2 and TRBJ2-5, with 13 bases fitting TRBD2. The source material was PBMCs. DNA of the CDR3: TGTGCCAGCAGCTTAGGGCCGGGGACTAGCGGGGACTGGGAGACCCAGTACTTC. Translated: CASSLGPGTSGDWETQYF.